This TCR beta chain was found in a study of breast tumors, draining lymph nodes, adjacent tissues. Study results and caveats: Tumor T cell lymph node origin was a supported hypothesis, not proven. Luminal-like breast cancer showed significantly greater tumor-nontumor repertoire similarity than basal-like breast cancer did. Tumor repertoires ranked between lymph nodes and nontumor tissue in diversity, with V and J gene preferences.

This clonotype was found many times. No antigen is known for it. Samples came from axillary lymph nodes draining the breast cancer. Per germline, CDR1 SNHLY and CDR2 FYNNEI. The CDR3 totals 15 residues. The V and J ends lost 8 bases and 5 bases, in that order; junction bases with no gene match: 9. From the multiplex PCR reads, TCRdb called clonotypes with MiXCR, one entry per CDR3 protein. Here the sample spans approximately 150,000 distinct CDR3 sequences, roughly 35% being singletons. Sequenced sample: axillary lymph node tissue. This sequence originates from a female donor with breast cancer. Some clones in this sample may be carry-over from other donors' samples. This chain links TRBV2 with TRBJ2-1; 10 bases are shared with TRBD1. The CDR3 region has the DNA TGTGCCAGCCGCCCCGGGACAGGGGTAAACAATGAGCAGTTCTTC. Translated: CASRPGTGVNNEQFF.